Listed here is a single TCR beta chain. Its antigen is undetermined. This sample's TCRbeta library carried unique molecular identifier barcodes. In TCRdb, the PCR reads were re-called with MiXCR into one record per CDR3 protein. The sample consists of under 450,000 distinct CDR3 sequences, roughly 16% of them appearing once. This record comes from a study of T-cell reconstitution after alpha-beta-depleted transplantation in children. Study results and limitations: T-cell counts and diversity were attributed mostly to newly produced T cells one year after transplant. By about two months after transplant, alpha-beta T cells reportedly arose from several hundred graft clones that had expanded.

Trimming stripped 0 bases from V and 3 bases from J, with 14 bases between. Germline V lookup: CDR1 LNHNV, CDR2 YYDKDF (reference sequence). This CDR3 contains 16 residues. The sequence was obtained from a boy under two years old who had a stem cell transplant for Wiskott-Aldrich syndrome, so the T cells may come from the graft donor. Source: PBMCs, mostly from graft donor cells, taken 360 days after TCRalphabeta/CD19-depleted stem cell transplant. V is TRBV15 and J is TRBJ1-2; D ambiguous. The CDR3 nucleotides are TGTGCCACCAGCAGAGAGGGGAAGGGTTGGGACTATGGCTACACCTTC. Encoded protein: CATSREGKGWDYGYTF.